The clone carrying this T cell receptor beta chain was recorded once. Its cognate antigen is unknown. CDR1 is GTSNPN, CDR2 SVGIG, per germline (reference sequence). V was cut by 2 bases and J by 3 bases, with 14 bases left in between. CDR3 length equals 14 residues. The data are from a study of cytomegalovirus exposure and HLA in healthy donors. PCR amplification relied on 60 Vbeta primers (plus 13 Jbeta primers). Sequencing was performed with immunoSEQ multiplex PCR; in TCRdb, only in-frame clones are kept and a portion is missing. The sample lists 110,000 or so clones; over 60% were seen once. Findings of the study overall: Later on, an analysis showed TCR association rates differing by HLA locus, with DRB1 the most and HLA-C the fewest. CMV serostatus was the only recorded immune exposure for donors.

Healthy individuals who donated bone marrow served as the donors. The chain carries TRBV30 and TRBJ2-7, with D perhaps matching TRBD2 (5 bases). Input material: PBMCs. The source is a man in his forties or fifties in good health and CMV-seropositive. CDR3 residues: CAWSSGVGNYEQYF. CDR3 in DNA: TGTGCCTGGAGTTCCGGGGTAGGGAACTACGAGCAGTACTTC.